One and the same sample provided the 3 T cell receptor beta chains below, sequenced in a study of blood T cell repertoires in COVID-19. Some clones are missing from TCRdb's copy, which holds only in-frame ones; the method was immunoSEQ multiplex PCR. The sample records around 250,000 clones, approximately 88% being singletons. The sequenced sample was PBMCs or T cells enriched from blood (not recorded which). These receptors originate from a woman between 40 and 50 years old who had been exposed to COVID-19.

The sample holds a few counts of this clone. CDR3 sequence: CASSEGAHLTDTQYF. The CDR3 DNA sequence: TGTGCCAGTAGTGAAGGGGCCCACCTAACAGATACGCAGTATTTT. V usage is TRBV19 and J usage is TRBJ2-3, with D perhaps matching TRBD1 (5 bases). Germline V gene sequence: CDR1 LNHDA, CDR2 SQIVND (reference sequence). V lost 5 bases to trimming and J lost 3 bases, with 15 bases between them. CDR3 length equals 15 residues.

V is TRBV3-1 (or the pseudogene TRBV3-2) and J is TRBJ1-1; 7 bases line up with TRBD1. The CDR3 is 16 residues long. Trimming at V came to 4 bases and at J to 3 bases, leaving 11 bases not matched to a gene. CDR1 and CDR2 (germline): LGHDT, YNNKEL (reference sequence). The CDR3 is CASSPRYGRGDTEAFF. The CDR3 nucleotides are TGTGCCAGCAGCCCAAGATACGGCAGGGGGGACACTGAAGCTTTCTTT.

This chain links TRBV28 with TRBJ1-1; D is perhaps TRBD1 (5 bases). Trimming stripped 0 bases from V and 8 bases from J, with 7 bases between. This CDR3 is 12 amino acids long. Germline lookup yields CDR1 MDHEN and CDR2 SYDVKM. This CDR3 is CASSLWQGEAFF. CDR3 nucleotide sequence: TGTGCCAGCAGTTTATGGCAGGGCGAAGCTTTCTTT.